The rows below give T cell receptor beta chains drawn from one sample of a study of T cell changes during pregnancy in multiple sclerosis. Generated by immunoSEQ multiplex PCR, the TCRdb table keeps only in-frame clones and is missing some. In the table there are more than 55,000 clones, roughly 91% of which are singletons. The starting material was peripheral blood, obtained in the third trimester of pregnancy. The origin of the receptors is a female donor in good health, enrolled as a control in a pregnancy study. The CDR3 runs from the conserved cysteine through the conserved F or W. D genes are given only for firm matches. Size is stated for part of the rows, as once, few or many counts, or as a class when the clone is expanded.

CASSIDRGSNQPQHF,TGTGCCAGCAGCATCGACAGGGGGAGCAATCAGCCCCAGCATTTT,NA,TRBJ1-5,TRBV7-8,TRBD1
CASRTGTSVPLGTGELFF,TGTGCCAGCCGAACCGGGACTAGCGTCCCCCTGGGCACCGGGGAGCTGTTTTTT,NA,TRBJ2-2,TRBV27,TRBD2
CASSRNEVTEAFF,TGTGCCAGCAGTCGAAACGAGGTGACTGAAGCTTTCTTT,once,TRBJ1-1,TRBV6-5,NA
CASSLTGNQPQHF,TGTGCCAGCAGCTTGACGGGGAATCAGCCCCAGCATTTT,NA,TRBJ1-5,TRBV5-6,NA
CSVEDPVSGGYGYTF,TGCAGCGTTGAAGATCCGGTTTCAGGGGGCTATGGCTACACCTTC,NA,TRBJ1-2,TRBV29-1,TRBD1
CASTGQGAAFF,TGTGCCAGCACTGGGCAGGGGGCCGCTTTCTTT,NA,TRBJ1-1,TRBV6-1,TRBD1
CAWSPRDRGNQPQHF,TGTGCCTGGAGTCCCCGGGACAGAGGGAATCAGCCCCAGCATTTT,NA,TRBJ1-5,TRBV30,TRBD1
CASSFPGGQGNEQYF,TGTGCCAGCAGCTTCCCGGGGGGACAGGGCAACGAGCAGTACTTC,few,TRBJ2-7,TRBV5-6,TRBD1
CASSSSGAGNTIYF,TGTGCCAGCAGTTCATCCGGAGCTGGAAACACCATATATTTT,NA,TRBJ1-3,TRBV27,NA
CASRGAGNAYEQYF,TGTGCCAGCAGGGGGGCAGGAAATGCCTACGAGCAGTACTTC,NA,TRBJ2-7,TRBV28,NA
CASSVAENQPQHF,TGCGCCAGCAGTGTGGCAGAAAATCAGCCCCAGCATTTT,few,TRBJ1-5,TRBV10-2,NA